This T cell receptor (beta chain) was identified in a study of blood T cells in healthy people across ages. Study observations and caveats: Naive T cell percentage strongly correlated with TCR beta diversity.

This clonotype was seen many times. Its antigen is undetermined. The CDR3 runs to 15 residues. Looked up from germline, CDR1 is LGHDT and CDR2 is YNNKEL (reference sequence). Trimming took off 4 bases at V and 5 bases at J, with 14 bases between the two ends. Next came a second PCR, run for about 6 to 11 cycles, which used a sample-barcoded 5' primer along with a J-beta primer mix. TCRdb called the 5' RACE reads again in MiXCR, with one record for every CDR3 protein. The profile shows about 800,000 distinct CDR3 sequences, 25% of them singletons. There were healthy Caucasian individuals from Russia, aged about 6 to 95, serving as donors. These records were also assigned to another study, of T cells of mothers and their children. As that report states: A few healthy Caucasian mothers and their six children were the donors. Overlap ran slightly, non-significantly higher for related than unrelated mother-child pairs.

The sample taken for sequencing was blood. The sequence derives from a boy younger than 18 in good health. This sequence joins TRBV3-1 and TRBJ1-4, with D perhaps matching TRBD1 (5 bases). The CDR3 protein is CASSPYGRGNEKLFF. In DNA, the CDR3 is TGTGCCAGCAGCCCATACGGTCGGGGGAATGAAAAACTGTTTTTT.